These T cell receptor beta chains were read from a single sample in a study of cytomegalovirus exposure and HLA in healthy donors. Data came from immunoSEQ multiplex PCR; TCRdb stores just in-frame clones and leaves some out. The sample contains around 170,000 clones, over 70% of which appear only once. The sample was PBMCs. These receptors came from a man in his forties or fifties in good health and CMV-seropositive. CDR3s include the opening cysteine and the closing phenylalanine or tryptophan. D genes are given only for firm matches. Clone size appears in some rows only: once, few, many, or a class for an expanded clone.

d_call clone_size j_call v_call cdr3_aa cdr3_nt
TRBD1 . TRBJ1-2 TRBV5-5 CASSYGTAYGYTF TGTGCCAGCAGCTACGGGACAGCTTATGGCTACACCTTC
. . TRBJ1-4 TRBV28 CASSFGGKNEKLFF TGTGCCAGCAGTTTCGGGGGAAAGAATGAAAAACTGTTTTTT
TRBD1 . TRBJ2-5 TRBV18 CASSPGTEETQYF TGTGCCAGCTCACCCGGGACAGAAGAGACCCAGTACTTC
. . TRBJ2-5 TRBV4-3 CASSQGRGNGETQYF TGCGCCAGCAGCCAAGGCCGGGGGAATGGGGAGACCCAGTACTTC
. . TRBJ2-7 TRBV6-1 CASGPETYVQYF TGTGCCAGCGGGCCTGAGACCTACGTGCAGTACTTC
. few TRBJ2-7 TRBV11-2 CASSLWRDAEQYF TGTGCCAGCAGCTTATGGAGGGATGCCGAGCAGTACTTC
TRBD2 . TRBJ2-5 TRBV9 CASSVGGGTPREGETQYF TGTGCCAGCAGCGTAGGCGGGGGGACACCACGCGAAGGGGAGACCCAGTACTTC
. . TRBJ1-3 TRBV21-1 CASSTEGANGNTIYF TGTGCCAGCAGCACAGAGGGGGCTAATGGAAACACCATATATTTT
. . TRBJ1-5 TRBV6-1 CASTTNGVGNQPQHF TGTGCCAGCACCACAAACGGGGTTGGCAATCAGCCCCAGCATTTT
TRBD2 . TRBJ2-3 TRBV7-3 CASSPSGRADTQYF TGTGCCAGCAGCCCTAGCGGGAGGGCTGATACGCAGTATTTT
. . TRBJ2-3 TRBV7-3 CASSLSALGADTQYF TGTGCCAGCAGCTTAAGTGCCTTAGGGGCAGATACGCAGTATTTT
TRBD2 . TRBJ2-5 TRBV28 CASSLSGLAAETQYF TGTGCCAGCAGTTTGTCTGGACTAGCTGCAGAGACCCAGTACTTC
TRBD1 . TRBJ1-1 TRBV6-5 CASSYSDRVRNTEAFF TGTGCCAGCAGTTACTCTGACAGGGTACGGAACACTGAAGCTTTCTTT
. few TRBJ2-6 TRBV6-5 CASSSPGANVLTF TGTGCCAGCAGTTCCCCAGGGGCCAACGTCCTGACTTTC
TRBD1 . TRBJ1-5 TRBV16 CASSRDPGTGGQPQHF TGTGCCAGCAGCCGCGACCCCGGGACAGGGGGACAGCCCCAGCATTTT
. . TRBJ2-5 TRBV28 CASSLSGAQETQYF TGTGCCAGCAGTTTATCGGGAGCCCAAGAGACCCAGTACTTC
TRBD2 . TRBJ2-5 TRBV4-1 CASSRGLAGGAETQYF TGCGCCAGCAGCCGAGGACTAGCGGGAGGGGCGGAGACCCAGTACTTC
TRBD1 . TRBJ1-6 TRBV5-1 CASEQGAYYNSPLHF TGCGCCAGCGAACAGGGGGCGTACTATAATTCACCCCTCCACTTT
TRBD2 . TRBJ2-7 TRBV2 CASSDRLAGGTYEQYF TGTGCCAGCAGCGACCGACTAGCGGGGGGCACCTACGAGCAGTACTTC
TRBD1 . TRBJ1-4 TRBV5-4 CASSSDRDEKLFF TGTGCCAGCAGCTCGGACAGGGACGAAAAACTGTTTTTT
. . TRBJ1-1 TRBV6-5 CASSRRGGGTEAFF TGTGCCAGCAGTCGCAGAGGGGGGGGCACTGAAGCTTTCTTT
. . TRBJ2-1 TRBV10-3 CAISQAGAYYNEQFF TGTGCCATCAGTCAAGCGGGCGCTTACTACAATGAGCAGTTCTTC
. . TRBJ2-2 TRBV4-2 CASSPGGELFF TGTGCCAGCAGCCCCGGCGGGGAGCTGTTTTTT
TRBD1 . TRBJ1-1 TRBV2 CASRGQQNTEAFF TGTGCCAGCAGGGGACAGCAGAACACTGAAGCTTTCTTT
. . TRBJ1-1 TRBV4-1 CASSQDWAGLREAFF TGCGCCAGCAGCCAAGATTGGGCAGGTCTCAGGGAAGCTTTCTTT
. . TRBJ2-5 TRBV5-1 CASRPTPGPETQYF TGCGCCAGCAGACCGACCCCAGGGCCCGAGACCCAGTACTTC
. . TRBJ2-5 TRBV7-3 CASSIDRKETQYF TGTGCCAGCAGCATAGACAGGAAAGAGACCCAGTACTTC
. . TRBJ2-7 TRBV27 CASSLSSTGSLFYEQYF TGTGCCAGCAGTTTATCCTCCACTGGTTCGCTATTCTACGAGCAGTACTTC
TRBD2 . TRBJ2-5 TRBV2 CASGGLGGTQYF TGTGCCAGCGGGGGACTAGGGGGGACCCAGTACTTC
TRBD1 . TRBJ1-5 TRBV15 CATSRDRGVWPQHF TGTGCCACCAGTCGTGACAGGGGTGTGTGGCCCCAGCATTTT
. . TRBJ2-1 TRBV6-1 CASSEMPGLIGRSYNEQFF TGTGCCAGCAGTGAAATGCCGGGGTTGATCGGCCGCTCCTACAATGAGCAGTTCTTC
TRBD1 . TRBJ2-7 TRBV5-5 CASSPGTEAYEQYF TGTGCCAGCAGCCCCGGGACAGAAGCCTACGAGCAGTACTTC
TRBD1 . TRBJ2-2 TRBV6-5 CASSYDRGLAGELFF TGTGCCAGCAGTTACGACAGGGGGTTGGCCGGGGAGCTGTTTTTT
TRBD1 . TRBJ2-7 TRBV7-2 CASSPTGARYEQYF TGTGCCAGCAGTCCGACAGGGGCTAGGTACGAGCAGTACTTC
TRBD1 once TRBJ1-4 TRBV18 CASSGGTASNEKLFF TGTGCCAGCTCAGGAGGGACAGCGTCTAATGAAAAACTGTTTTTT
. . TRBJ1-2 TRBV6-5 CASSYSTVYGYTF TGTGCCAGCAGTTACTCGACAGTCTATGGCTACACCTTC
TRBD1 . TRBJ2-2 TRBV5-1 CASRDGTGRTGELFF TGCGCCAGCAGAGACGGGACAGGGAGAACCGGGGAGCTGTTTTTT
. . TRBJ2-2 TRBV28 CASSSRDRGYPGELFF TGTGCCAGCAGTTCCCGGGATCGAGGGTATCCCGGGGAGCTGTTTTTT
TRBD1 . TRBJ1-1 TRBV28 CASSPPQGAADTEAFF TGTGCCAGCAGTCCCCCACAGGGGGCGGCGGACACTGAAGCTTTCTTT
. few TRBJ1-5 TRBV6-1 CASSEYRNQPQHF TGTGCCAGCAGTGAATACAGGAATCAGCCCCAGCATTTT
. . TRBJ1-5 TRBV2 CASSGQVSGNQPQHF TGTGCCAGCAGTGGACAGGTGTCGGGCAATCAGCCCCAGCATTTT
. few TRBJ2-7 TRBV9 CASSVKDTAYEQYF TGTGCCAGCAGCGTAAAGGACACGGCCTACGAGCAGTACTTC
. . TRBJ2-1 TRBV19 CASSINSGRGMLTVYNEQFF TGTGCCAGTAGTATTAATTCTGGCAGGGGCATGTTAACGGTGTACAATGAGCAGTTCTTC
TRBD1 . TRBJ1-5 TRBV4-1 CASSQTGTGIFVGNQPQHF TGCGCCAGCAGCCAGACCGGGACAGGGATTTTTGTGGGCAATCAGCCCCAGCATTTT
TRBD2 . TRBJ2-7 TRBV2 CASSSLAGVTYEQYF TGTGCCAGCAGCTCACTAGCGGGAGTAACCTACGAGCAGTACTTC
TRBD1 . TRBJ1-5 TRBV7-2 CASSWDSSTPPQHF TGTGCCAGCAGTTGGGACAGTTCTACTCCGCCCCAGCATTTT
. . TRBJ1-1 TRBV9 CASSHFPGVNTEAFF TGTGCCAGCAGCCATTTTCCAGGGGTGAACACTGAAGCTTTCTTT
TRBD1 . TRBJ1-1 TRBV6-5 CASSYVDRVNTEAFF TGTGCCAGCAGTTACGTCGACAGGGTAAACACTGAAGCTTTCTTT
TRBD1 . TRBJ2-7 TRBV6-5 CASSPSDRGLYEQYF TGTGCCAGCAGTCCGTCCGACAGGGGGCTCTACGAGCAGTACTTC
TRBD1 . TRBJ1-1 TRBV19 CASSNGQVNTEAFF TGTGCCAGTAGTAACGGACAGGTGAACACTGAAGCTTTCTTT
TRBD2 . TRBJ2-3 TRBV5-1 CATHREGTDTQYF TGCGCCACTCATCGGGAGGGCACAGATACGCAGTATTTT
. . TRBJ1-2 TRBV7-3 CASSLRGTTSGGRRGGGLYGYTF TGTGCTAGCAGCTTAAGGGGGACTACCTCGGGGGGAAGACGGGGAGGTGGGCTCTATGGCTACACCTTC
. . TRBJ2-2 TRBV27 CASSLSDRGTGELFF TGTGCCAGCAGTTTATCGGATCGGGGCACCGGGGAGCTGTTTTTT
TRBD1 few TRBJ1-6 TRBV5-1 CASSPTGINNSPLHF TGCGCCAGCAGCCCGACAGGGATCAATAATTCACCCCTCCACTTT
TRBD1 few TRBJ2-7 TRBV9 CASSLRTGSSYEQYF TGTGCCAGCAGCCTCAGGACAGGGAGCTCCTACGAGCAGTACTTC
. . TRBJ1-4 TRBV21-1 CASSKDGTVTEKLFF TGTGCCAGCAGCAAAGATGGGACAGTGACTGAAAAACTGTTTTTT
TRBD1 . TRBJ1-4 TRBV7-2 CASSLVQGAVNEKLFF TGTGCCAGCAGCTTAGTACAGGGGGCGGTTAATGAAAAACTGTTTTTT
. once TRBJ2-3 TRBV27 CASSSSGVLTDTQYF TGTGCCAGCAGTTCCTCGGGGGTCCTCACAGATACGCAGTATTTT
TRBD2 . TRBJ2-1 TRBV7-6 CASSPQPGLTSGEQFF TGTGCCAGCAGCCCGCAACCCGGCCTGACTAGCGGGGAGCAGTTCTTC
. . TRBJ1-1 TRBV6-1 CASSETRQGNTEAFF TGTGCCAGCAGTGAAACCCGCCAGGGGAACACTGAAGCTTTCTTT